These 10 T cell receptor beta chains were sequenced from one sample in a study of blood T cell repertoires in COVID-19 (TCRdb year 2020). Libraries were made using the immunoSEQ multiplex PCR assay. Here the immuneACCESS table is served through TCRdb, limited to in-frame sequences with V and J called. Missing clones are a known gap in these copies; in checked studies unresolved V genes cover under half, and the rest lacks a known reason. Present in this sample are around 100,000 clones, about 90% of which were seen just once. 6.2% of the sample is in the top ten clones. What was sequenced was peripheral blood. The receptors originated from a human donor in a cohort sampled during active COVID-19.

The V call is TRBV25-1, the J call TRBJ2-1, with 11 bases identical to TRBD2. Looked up from germline, CDR1 is MGHDK and CDR2 is SYGVNS. The CDR3 has 15 amino acids. Trimming took 3 bases from V and 4 from J; bases not matched to a gene: 2. CDR3 DNA sequence: TGTGCCAGCAGTGATACTAGCGGGAGATACAATGAGCAGTTCTTC. Its translation is CASSDTSGRYNEQFF. The full variable domain, rest sourced from reference TRBV25-1 and TRBJ2-1, is EADIYQTPRYLVIGTGKKITLECSQTMGHDKMYWYQQDPGMELHLIHYSYGVNSTEKGDLSSESTVSRIRTEHFPLTLESARPSHTSQYLCASSDTSGRYNEQFFGPGTRLTVL.

V gene TRBV19 combines with J gene TRBJ1-5, with 8 bases lining up with TRBD1. Trimming took 5 bases from V and 5 from J; bases not matched to a gene: 11. Germline loops: CDR1 LNHDA, CDR2 SQIVND (reference sequence). This CDR3 contains 16 residues. CDR3 sequence reads: CASSVTGAGSYQPQHF. CDR3 bases: TGTGCCAGTAGTGTGACAGGGGCCGGTTCGTATCAGCCCCAGCATTTT.

This rearrangement joins TRBV7-8 to TRBJ1-4; D gene ambiguous. This CDR3 contains 14 residues. The V and J ends lost 1 base and 5 bases respectively, with 8 bases between them. Germline CDR1 is SGHVS and CDR2 is FQNEAQ. CDR3 sequence (DNA): TGTGCCAGCAGCTTAGTTATAGAAAATGAAAAACTGTTTTTT. Translation gives CASSLVIENEKLFF.

This sequence joins TRBV5-8 and TRBJ1-6; 12 nucleotides match TRBD1. This CDR3 comprises 14 residues. Germline trimming cut 3 bases from V and 9 bases from J; bases unmatched to any gene: 1. Germline V gene sequence: CDR1 SGHTS, CDR2 YDEGEE. The CDR3 region has the DNA TGTGCCAGCAGCTGGGGACAGGGGGCTTCACCCCTCCACTTT. This gives the protein CASSWGQGASPLHF.

The chain recombines TRBV19 with TRBJ1-6; D perhaps matches TRBD1 (6 bases). Germline V gives CDR1 LNHDA, CDR2 SQIVND (reference sequence). This CDR3 contains 16 residues. V was cut by 5 bases and J by 4 bases, with 15 bases left in between. CDR3 nucleotide sequence: TGTGCCAGTAGTGTGGGACACGGGGCATATAATTCACCCCTCCACTTT. Its translation is CASSVGHGAYNSPLHF.

CDR3 nucleotides: TGTGCTAGTGGTTTGGGGACAGGGATACACACCGGGGAGCTGTTTTTT. This gives the protein CASGLGTGIHTGELFF. The chain employs TRBV12-5 and TRBJ2-2; 8 positions agree with TRBD1. From germline, CDR1 is LGHNT and CDR2 FRNRAP. The junction had 4 bases not matched to a gene; V was cut back by 1 base and J by 3 bases. This CDR3 is 16 amino acids long.

J is TRBJ2-7 and V is TRBV24-1; TRBD2 is a possible D gene (5 bases). CDR1 and CDR2 from the germline V gene are KGHDR and SFDVKD. The CDR3 is 13 amino acids. The ends were cut back, 7 bases at V and 0 bases at J, with 9 bases in the middle. CDR3 residues: CATSTGNSYEQYF. The CDR3 bases are TGTGCCACCAGCACGGGGAACTCCTACGAGCAGTACTTC.

This rearrangement joins TRBV28 to TRBJ1-1; a possible D gene is TRBD1 (6 bases). Germline CDR1 and CDR2: MDHEN and SYDVKM. CDR3 length equals 14 residues. Trimming took off 10 bases at V and 4 bases at J, with 19 bases between the two ends. This CDR3 is CATEWGGARTEAFF. The CDR3 DNA follows: TGTGCCACGGAGTGGGGGGGGGCGCGCACTGAAGCTTTCTTT.

The chain carries TRBV18 and TRBJ2-7, with TRBD1 identical over 9 bases. The CDR3 runs 16 residues. The germline gives CDR1 KGHSH, CDR2 LQKENI. The V gene end was trimmed by 6 bases and the J gene end by 3 bases; junction bases not matched to a gene: 12. CDR3 coding DNA: TGTGCCAGCTCTCTTAACGGAAGACAGGGGGGCTACGAGCAGTACTTC. Its translation: CASSLNGRQGGYEQYF.

J is TRBJ2-7 and V is TRBV27; 8 bases align to TRBD2. CDR1 is MNHEY and CDR2 is SMNVEV in the germline V gene (reference sequence). V lost 5 bases to trimming and J lost 3 bases; unmatched junction nucleotides: 3. The CDR3 sequence is 13 residues long. The CDR3 is CASSAGGGYEQYF. CDR3 DNA: TGTGCCAGCAGTGCCGGGGGGGGCTACGAGCAGTACTTC.